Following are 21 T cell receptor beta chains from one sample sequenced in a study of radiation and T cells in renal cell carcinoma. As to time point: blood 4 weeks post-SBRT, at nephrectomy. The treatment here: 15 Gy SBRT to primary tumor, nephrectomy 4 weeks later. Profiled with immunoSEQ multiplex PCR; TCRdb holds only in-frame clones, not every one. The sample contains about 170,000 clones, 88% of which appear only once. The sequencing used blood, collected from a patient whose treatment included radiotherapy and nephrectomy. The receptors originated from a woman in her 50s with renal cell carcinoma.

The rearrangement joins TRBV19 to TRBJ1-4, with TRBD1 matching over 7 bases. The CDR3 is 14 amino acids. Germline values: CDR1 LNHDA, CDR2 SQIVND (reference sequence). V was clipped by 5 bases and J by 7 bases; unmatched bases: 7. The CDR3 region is CASSLGNRGEKLFF. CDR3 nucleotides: TGTGCCAGTAGTTTGGGAAACAGGGGTGAAAAACTGTTTTTT.

DNA of the CDR3: TGTGCCAGTAGTAAAGGGACAGGGGACTATGGCTACACCTTC. Residues: CASSKGTGDYGYTF. V is TRBV19 and J is TRBJ1-2; the match to TRBD1 covers 10 bases. This CDR3 has 14 amino acids. V lost 4 bases to trimming and J lost 3 bases; unmatched junction nucleotides: 2. CDR1 is LNHDA, CDR2 SQIVND, per germline (reference sequence).

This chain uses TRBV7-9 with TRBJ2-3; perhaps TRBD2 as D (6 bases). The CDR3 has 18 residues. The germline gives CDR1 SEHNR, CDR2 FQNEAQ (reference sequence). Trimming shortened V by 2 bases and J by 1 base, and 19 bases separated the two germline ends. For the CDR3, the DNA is TGTGCCAGCAGCTTATTTCGGGGGAACCGGGTTCGCACAGATACGCAGTATTTT. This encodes CASSLFRGNRVRTDTQYF.

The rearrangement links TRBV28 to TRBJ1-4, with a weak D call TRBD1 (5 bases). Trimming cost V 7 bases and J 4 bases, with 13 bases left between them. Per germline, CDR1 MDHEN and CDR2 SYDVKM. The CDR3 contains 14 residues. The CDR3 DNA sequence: TGTGCCAGCACCTCAGCGGGGGTTAATGAAAAACTGTTTTTT. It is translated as CASTSAGVNEKLFF.

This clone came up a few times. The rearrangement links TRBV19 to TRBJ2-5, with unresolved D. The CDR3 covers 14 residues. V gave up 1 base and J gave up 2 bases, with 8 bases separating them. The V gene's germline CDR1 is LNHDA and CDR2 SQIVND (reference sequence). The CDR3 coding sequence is TGTGCCAGTAGTATAGGGGGATCACAAGAGACCCAGTACTTC. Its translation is CASSIGGSQETQYF.

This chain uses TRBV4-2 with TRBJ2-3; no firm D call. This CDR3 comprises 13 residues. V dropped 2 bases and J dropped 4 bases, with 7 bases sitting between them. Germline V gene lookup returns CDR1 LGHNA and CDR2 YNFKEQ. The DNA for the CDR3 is TGTGCCAGCAGCCAATTCGGAGCAGATACGCAGTATTTT. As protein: CASSQFGADTQYF.

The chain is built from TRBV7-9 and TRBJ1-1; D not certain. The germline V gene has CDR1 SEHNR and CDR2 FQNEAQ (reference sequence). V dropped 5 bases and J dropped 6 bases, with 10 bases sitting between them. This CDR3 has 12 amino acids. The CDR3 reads CASSPQTPEAFF. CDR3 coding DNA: TGTGCCAGCAGCCCTCAGACCCCTGAAGCTTTCTTT. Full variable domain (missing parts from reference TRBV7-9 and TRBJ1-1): DTGVSQNPRHKITKRGQNVTFRCDPISEHNRLYWYRQTLGQGPEFLTYFQNEAQLEKSRLLSDRFSAERPKGSFSTLEIQRTEQGDSAMYLCASSPQTPEAFFGQGTRLTVV.

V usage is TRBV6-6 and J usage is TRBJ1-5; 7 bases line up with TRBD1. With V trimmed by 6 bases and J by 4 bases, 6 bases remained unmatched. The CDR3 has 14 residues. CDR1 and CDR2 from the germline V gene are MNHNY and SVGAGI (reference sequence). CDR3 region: CASRPGTVNQPQHF. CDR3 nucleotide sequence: TGTGCCAGCAGACCCGGGACAGTTAATCAGCCCCAGCATTTT.

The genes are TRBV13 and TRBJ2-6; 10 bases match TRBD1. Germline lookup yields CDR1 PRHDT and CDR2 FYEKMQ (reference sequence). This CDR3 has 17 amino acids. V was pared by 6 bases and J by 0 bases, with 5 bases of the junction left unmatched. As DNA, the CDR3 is TGTGCCAGCAGACCGGGACAGGGGCCCTCTGGGGCCAACGTCCTGACTTTC. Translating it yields CASRPGQGPSGANVLTF.

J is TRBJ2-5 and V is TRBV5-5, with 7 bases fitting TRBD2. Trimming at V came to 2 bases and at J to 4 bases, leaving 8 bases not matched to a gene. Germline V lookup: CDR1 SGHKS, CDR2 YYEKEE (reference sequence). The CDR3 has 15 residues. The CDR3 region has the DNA TGTGCCAGCAGCTTCCGTGGACTAGAAGGAGAGACCCAGTACTTC. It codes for CASSFRGLEGETQYF.

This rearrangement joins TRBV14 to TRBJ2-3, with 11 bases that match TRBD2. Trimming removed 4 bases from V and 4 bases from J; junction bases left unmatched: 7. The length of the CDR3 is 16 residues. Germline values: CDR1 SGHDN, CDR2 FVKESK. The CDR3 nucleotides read TGTGCCAGCAGCCTTAGCGGGGGGGAGACCGCAGATACGCAGTATTTT. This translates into CASSLSGGETADTQYF.

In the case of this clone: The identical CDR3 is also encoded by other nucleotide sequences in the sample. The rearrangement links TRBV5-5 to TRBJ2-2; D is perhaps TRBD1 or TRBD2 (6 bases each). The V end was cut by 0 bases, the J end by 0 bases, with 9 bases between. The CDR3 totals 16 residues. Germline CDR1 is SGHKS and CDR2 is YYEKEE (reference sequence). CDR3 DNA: TGTGCCAGCAGCTTGGAGGGGGGTACGAACACCGGGGAGCTGTTTTTT. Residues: CASSLEGGTNTGELFF.

DNA for the CDR3: TGCGCCAGCAGCTTGACTGGGGGTCAGCCCCAGCATTTT. Protein: CASSLTGGQPQHF. The V gene is TRBV5-1, the J gene TRBJ1-5; maybe TRBD1 (5 bases). The CDR3 spans 13 residues. Germline-derived CDR1 and CDR2 are SGHRS and YFSETQ. Trimming stripped 1 base from V and 6 bases from J, with 8 bases between.

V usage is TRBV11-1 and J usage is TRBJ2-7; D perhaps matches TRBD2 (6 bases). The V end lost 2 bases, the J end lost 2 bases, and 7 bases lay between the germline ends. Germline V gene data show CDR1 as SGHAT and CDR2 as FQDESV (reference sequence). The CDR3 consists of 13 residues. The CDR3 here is CASSLPGAYEQYF. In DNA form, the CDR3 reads TGTGCCAGCAGCTTACCGGGGGCCTACGAGCAGTACTTC.

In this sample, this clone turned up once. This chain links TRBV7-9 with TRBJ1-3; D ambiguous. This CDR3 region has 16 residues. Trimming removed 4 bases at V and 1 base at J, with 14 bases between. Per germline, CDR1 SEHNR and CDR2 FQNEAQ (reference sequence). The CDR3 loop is CASSSDAWGSGNTIYF. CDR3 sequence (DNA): TGTGCCAGCAGCTCGGACGCCTGGGGATCTGGAAACACCATATATTTT.

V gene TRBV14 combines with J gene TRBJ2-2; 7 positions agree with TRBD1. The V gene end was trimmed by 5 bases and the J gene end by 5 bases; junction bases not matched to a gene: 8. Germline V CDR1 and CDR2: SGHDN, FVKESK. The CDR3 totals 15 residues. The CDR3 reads CASSATGVGTGELFF. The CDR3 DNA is TGTGCCAGCAGCGCCACAGGGGTTGGGACCGGGGAGCTGTTTTTT.

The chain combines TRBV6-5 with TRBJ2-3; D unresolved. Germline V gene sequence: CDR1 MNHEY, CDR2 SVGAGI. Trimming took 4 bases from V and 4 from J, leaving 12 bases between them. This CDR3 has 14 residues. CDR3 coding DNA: TGTGCCAGCAGTTCGGGCCTCGCCCCAGATACGCAGTATTTT. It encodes CASSSGLAPDTQYF.

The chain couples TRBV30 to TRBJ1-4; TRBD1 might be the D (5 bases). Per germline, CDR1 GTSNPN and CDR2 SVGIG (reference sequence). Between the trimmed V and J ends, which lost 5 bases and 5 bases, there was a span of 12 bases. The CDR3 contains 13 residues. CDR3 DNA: TGTGCCTGGGCGGGGGTAGTAAATGAAAAACTGTTTTTT. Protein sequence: CAWAGVVNEKLFF.

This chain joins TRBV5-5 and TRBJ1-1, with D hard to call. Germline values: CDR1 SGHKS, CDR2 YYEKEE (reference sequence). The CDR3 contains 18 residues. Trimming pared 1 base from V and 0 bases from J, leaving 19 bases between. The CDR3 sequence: CASSLRLGSQLMNTEAFF. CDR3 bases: TGTGCCAGCAGCTTGAGGTTGGGCAGCCAGTTAATGAACACTGAAGCTTTCTTT.

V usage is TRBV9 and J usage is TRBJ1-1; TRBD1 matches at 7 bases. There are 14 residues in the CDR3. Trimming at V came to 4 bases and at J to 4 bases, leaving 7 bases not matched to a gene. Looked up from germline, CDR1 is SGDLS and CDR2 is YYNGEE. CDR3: CASSFTGESTEAFF. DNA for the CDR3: TGTGCCAGCAGCTTCACAGGGGAGAGCACTGAAGCTTTCTTT.

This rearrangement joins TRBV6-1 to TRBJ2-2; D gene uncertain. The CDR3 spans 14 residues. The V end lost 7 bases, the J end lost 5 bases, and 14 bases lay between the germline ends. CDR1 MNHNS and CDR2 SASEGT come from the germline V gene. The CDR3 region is CASIYGKETGELFF. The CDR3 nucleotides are TGTGCCAGCATTTACGGAAAAGAGACCGGGGAGCTGTTTTTT.